Below, 4 T cell receptor beta chains from the same sample are listed, as sequenced in a study of blood T cell repertoires in COVID-19. Sequencing was performed with immunoSEQ multiplex PCR; in TCRdb, only in-frame clones are kept and a portion is missing. The sample lists about 200,000 clones; over 70% were seen once. Sequencing was performed on peripheral blood. These receptors were collected from an elderly woman with acute or convalescent COVID-19.

The chain has TRBV11-3 and TRBJ2-7, with D possibly being TRBD1 (7 bases). The germline V gene encodes CDR1 SGHNT and CDR2 YENEEA. Trimming took 2 bases from V and 3 from J, leaving 17 bases between them. The CDR3 covers 16 residues. CDR3 in DNA: TGTGCCAGCAGCTTAAACTCCGGGACAGCGGGCTACGAGCAGTACTTC. It translates to CASSLNSGTAGYEQYF.

This clone appeared a few times. The rearrangement joins TRBV7-9 to TRBJ1-3; tentative D call: TRBD1 (5 bases). This CDR3 region has 16 residues. Germline V gene lookup returns CDR1 SEHNR and CDR2 FQNEAQ (reference sequence). The germline V and J ends were trimmed by 5 bases and 3 bases, with 17 bases remaining between them. The chain's CDR3 is CASSTPGGVDGNTIYF. CDR3 nucleotide sequence: TGTGCCAGCAGCACCCCCGGAGGGGTAGATGGAAACACCATATATTTT.

This sequence joins TRBV10-3 and TRBJ1-3; no clear D. CDR1 is ENHRY, CDR2 SYGVKD, per germline. This CDR3 is 14 amino acids long. Trimming stripped 7 bases from V and 0 bases from J, with 10 bases between. CDR3 loop: CAITDRGSGNTIYF. CDR3 DNA sequence: TGTGCCATCACCGACCGGGGCTCTGGAAACACCATATATTTT.

Of note for this clone: At the DNA level, this CDR3 is encoded by other sequences in the same sample as well. The chain couples TRBV11-2 to TRBJ2-1; tentative D call: TRBD2 (6 bases). The germline V and J ends were trimmed by 2 bases and 1 base, with 12 bases remaining between them. This CDR3 is 16 amino acids long. In germline, CDR1 is SGHAT, CDR2 FQNNGV. CDR3 nucleotide sequence: TGTGCCAGCAGCTTACGTGACGGGAGTTCCTACAATGAGCAGTTCTTC. Translating it yields CASSLRDGSSYNEQFF.